The rows below give T cell receptor beta chains drawn from one sample of a study of T cell responses to AZD1222 COVID-19 vaccine. The method was immunoSEQ multiplex PCR; TCRdb's version includes in-frame clones alone and lacks a portion of them. The top ten clones hold 3.5% to 4.5% of a sample with 85,000 to 100,000 clones, about 89% of them seen once. The starting material was peripheral blood, obtained on day 0 of AZD1222 vaccination. Receptors originate from an adult in good health. The CDR3 runs from the conserved cysteine through the conserved F or W. The order of the fields is J gene, V gene, clone size, D gene, CDR3 protein, CDR3 DNA. The D gene is left open where the match is weak. Clone size, where shown, is once, few, many, or a class for clones that have expanded.

J gene: TRBJ1-2; V gene: TRBV2; clone size: -; D gene: -; CDR3 protein: CASFREGDYGYTF; CDR3 DNA: TGTGCCAGCTTCCGGGAGGGAGACTATGGCTACACCTTC
J gene: TRBJ1-2; V gene: TRBV7-2; clone size: -; D gene: -; CDR3 protein: CASRGQQGYGYTF; CDR3 DNA: TGTGCCAGCAGGGGGCAGCAGGGGTATGGCTACACCTTC
J gene: TRBJ2-5; V gene: TRBV2; clone size: -; D gene: TRBD1; CDR3 protein: CASRDREQETQYF; CDR3 DNA: TGTGCCAGCAGGGACAGGGAGCAGGAGACCCAGTACTTC
J gene: TRBJ2-3; V gene: TRBV27; clone size: once; D gene: TRBD2; CDR3 protein: CASGSPGTSGGTDTQYF; CDR3 DNA: TGTGCCAGCGGATCACCTGGGACTAGCGGGGGGACAGATACGCAGTATTTT
J gene: TRBJ1-2; V gene: TRBV6-5; clone size: -; D gene: -; CDR3 protein: CASANYGYTF; CDR3 DNA: TGTGCCAGCGCTAACTATGGCTACACCTTC
J gene: TRBJ1-2; V gene: TRBV2; clone size: -; D gene: -; CDR3 protein: CASRLGTYYTF; CDR3 DNA: TGTGCCAGCAGGCTGGGCACCTACTACACCTTC
J gene: TRBJ1-2; V gene: TRBV2; clone size: -; D gene: TRBD1; CDR3 protein: CASKWTGQGYTF; CDR3 DNA: TGTGCCAGCAAGTGGACAGGGCAGGGCTACACCTTC
J gene: TRBJ2-3; V gene: TRBV6-2/TRBV6-3; clone size: -; D gene: TRBD1; CDR3 protein: CASSPWKGAGDTQYF; CDR3 DNA: TGTGCCAGCAGCCCCTGGAAGGGGGCAGGAGATACGCAGTATTTT
J gene: TRBJ1-5; V gene: TRBV27; clone size: few; D gene: -; CDR3 protein: CASSSRREGNQPQHF; CDR3 DNA: TGTGCCAGCAGTTCCCGCAGGGAGGGCAATCAGCCCCAGCATTTT
J gene: TRBJ1-4; V gene: TRBV5-4; clone size: -; D gene: -; CDR3 protein: CASSPGGGEKLFF; CDR3 DNA: TGTGCCAGCAGCCCCGGGGGGGGCGAAAAACTGTTTTTT
J gene: TRBJ1-5; V gene: TRBV7-3; clone size: -; D gene: -; CDR3 protein: CASRNRKDGRGGRGNQPQHF; CDR3 DNA: TGTGCCAGCAGAAATCGTAAAGACGGGCGAGGGGGAAGGGGAAATCAGCCCCAGCATTTT
J gene: TRBJ1-1; V gene: TRBV9; clone size: -; D gene: -; CDR3 protein: CASSVDLGVRGPAEAFF; CDR3 DNA: TGTGCCAGCAGCGTAGACCTGGGGGTTAGGGGTCCCGCTGAAGCTTTCTTT